The clone carrying this T cell receptor (beta chain) was counted many times. This record belongs to a study of blood T cells in healthy people across ages. CDR1 and CDR2 (germline): LGHNA, YNFKEQ. CDR3 length equals 13 residues. V was trimmed by 1 base and J by 3 bases, leaving 4 bases between them. Then a second PCR, running roughly 7 to 12 cycles, was carried out with a sample-barcoded 5' primer and a J-beta primer mix. TCRdb itself ran the 5' RACE reads through MiXCR, one entry per CDR3 protein. The sample holds 1.5 million to 2 million distinct CDR3 sequences, about 49% seen once. The source of this sequence is a woman aged 40-49 years in good health. Material for sequencing was blood. V gene TRBV4-2 combines with J gene TRBJ1-5, with D uncertain. The CDR3 region has the DNA TGTGCCAGCAGCCAAGGTCCCAATCAGCCCCAGCATTTT. Translated: CASSQGPNQPQHF.